Each of the 27 T cell receptor beta chains below was sequenced from the same sample in a study of cytomegalovirus exposure and HLA in healthy donors. The PCR was carried out with 60 Vbeta primers and 13 Jbeta primers. Libraries were prepared by immunoSEQ multiplex PCR; TCRdb keeps only in-frame clonotypes and omits some of them. Of about 78,000 clones listed, about 60% are singletons. Input material: PBMCs. These TCRs come from a young man in good health and CMV-seropositive.

The V call is TRBV5-1, the J call TRBJ2-4, with TRBD2 matching over 13 bases. Unmatched junction bases numbered 6, after V lost 0 bases and J lost 6 bases. Per germline, CDR1 SGHRS and CDR2 YFSETQ. This CDR3 has 17 amino acids. The CDR3 region is CASSLESGTSGVNIQYF. CDR3 nucleotide sequence: TGCGCCAGCAGCTTGGAATCCGGGACTAGCGGGGTAAACATTCAGTACTTC.

This clone was seen only once. The rearrangement joins TRBV6-4 to TRBJ2-5; 11 positions agree with TRBD2. The CDR3 extends over 15 amino acids. The germline CDR1 and CDR2 sequences are MRHNA and SNTAGT. J gave up 2 bases and V 6 bases, and 5 bases lay outside the gene matches. The CDR3 coding sequence is TGTGCCAGCAGCGCTAGCGGGGGGACGCAAGAGACCCAGTACTTC. This gives the protein CASSASGGTQETQYF.

The chain carries TRBV25-1 and TRBJ1-1, with 12 bases lining up with TRBD1. The CDR3 sequence is 16 residues long. With V trimmed by 5 bases and J by 7 bases, 11 bases remained unmatched. Germline CDR1 MGHDK, CDR2 SYGVNS. CDR3 residues: CASSTPPGQGAFEAFF. Here the CDR3 DNA reads TGTGCCAGCAGTACACCTCCGGGACAGGGGGCGTTTGAAGCTTTCTTT.

There are a few counts of this clone. The V and J genes are TRBV7-7 and TRBJ2-7; 10 bases line up with TRBD2. From germline, CDR1 is SSHAT and CDR2 FNYEAQ (reference sequence). The CDR3 totals 18 residues. V was pared by 5 bases and J by 0 bases, with 13 bases of the junction left unmatched. Here the CDR3 reads CASSPPLSSGGFSYEQYF. CDR3 coding DNA: TGTGCCAGCAGCCCCCCGTTATCTAGCGGGGGTTTCTCCTACGAGCAGTACTTC.

V gene TRBV19 combines with J gene TRBJ2-5; 7 positions agree with TRBD2. CDR1 LNHDA and CDR2 SQIVND come from the germline V gene (reference sequence). The V segment lost 5 bases and the J segment 7 bases; nucleotides outside the gene matches: 10. This CDR3 has 14 amino acids. In DNA form, the CDR3 reads TGTGCCAGTAGTCCGCAGCGGGGCCCGGGGACCCAGTACTTC. It encodes CASSPQRGPGTQYF.

This clone showed up just a few times. The chain couples TRBV28 to TRBJ2-7, with D hard to call. The germline V gene encodes CDR1 MDHEN and CDR2 SYDVKM. V lost 3 bases and J 7 bases, leaving 13 bases between the germline ends. This CDR3 comprises 13 residues. CDR3 coding DNA: TGTGCCAGCAGTTTCTCACTCGGGTGGGAGCAGTACTTC. The encoded protein is CASSFSLGWEQYF.

J is TRBJ2-5 and V is TRBV19; 12 bases agree with TRBD1. The length of the CDR3 is 14 residues. Trimming cost V 9 bases and J 6 bases; bases outside gene matches: 8. The V gene's germline CDR1 is LNHDA and CDR2 SQIVND (reference sequence). CDR3 residues: CASSGTGGSKTQYF. DNA of the CDR3: TGTGCCAGCTCCGGGACAGGGGGCAGTAAGACCCAGTACTTC.

Many counts were recorded for this clone. The chain joins TRBV4-1 to TRBJ2-3; 9 bases line up with TRBD1. CDR1 is MGHRA and CDR2 is YSYEKL in the germline V gene. CDR3 length: 18 residues. V shed 0 bases and J 3 bases; nucleotides not matched to a gene: 10. The CDR3 is CASSQEVTRDRVTDTQYF. Written as DNA, the CDR3 is TGCGCCAGCAGCCAAGAAGTGACCCGGGACAGGGTGACAGATACGCAGTATTTT.

The genes are TRBV6-6 and TRBJ2-1; D possibly corresponds to TRBD2 (5 bases). Germline V gene data show CDR1 as MNHNY and CDR2 as SVGAGI (reference sequence). The CDR3 loop spans 16 amino acids. V was clipped by 2 bases and J by 4 bases, with 15 bases between them. The CDR3 loop reads CASSYPAAPRYNEQFF. CDR3 DNA: TGTGCCAGCAGTTACCCAGCGGCCCCACGGTACAATGAGCAGTTCTTC.

This chain connects TRBV9 to TRBJ2-5; 11 bases are a match to TRBD2. CDR1 SGDLS and CDR2 YYNGEE come from the germline V gene. The junction had 7 bases not matched to a gene; V was cut back by 3 bases and J by 6 bases. The CDR3 consists of 15 residues. CDR3 region: CASSGTSGGFKTQYF. CDR3 nucleotide sequence: TGTGCCAGCAGCGGTACTAGCGGGGGCTTCAAGACCCAGTACTTC.

This clone was seen a few times. This rearrangement joins TRBV11-1 to TRBJ2-5; tentative D call: TRBD2 (7 bases). Germline V gene data show CDR1 as SGHAT and CDR2 as FQDESV (reference sequence). This CDR3 is built from 15 residues. Trimming took off 0 bases at V and 5 bases at J, with 13 bases between the two ends. CDR3 in amino acids: CASSLAPGGGETQYF. The DNA for the CDR3 is TGTGCCAGCAGCTTAGCTCCGGGGGGCGGGGAGACCCAGTACTTC.

This clone has just one count. V is TRBV5-8 and J is TRBJ1-4, with 9 bases that match TRBD1. The ends lost 10 bases at V and 6 bases at J; junction bases unmatched: 10. There are 14 residues in the CDR3. CDR1 is SGHTS and CDR2 is YDEGEE in the germline V gene. The CDR3 bases are TGTGCCTCGAGGAGACAGGGGGAGCATGAAAAACTGTTTTTT. Its translation is CASRRQGEHEKLFF.

The chain is built from TRBV2 and TRBJ1-5, with 8 bases matching TRBD1. The CDR3 is 13 residues long. CDR1 and CDR2 from the germline V gene are SNHLY and FYNNEI. With 6 bases clipped from V and 5 bases from J, the junction kept 3 bases outside the gene matches. CDR3 nucleotide sequence: TGTGCCAGCAGCGCGACAGGGGATCAGCCCCAGCATTTT. Translation gives CASSATGDQPQHF.

In the case of this clone: Different DNA sequences within this sample yield the same CDR3. CDR3 bases: TGTGCCAGCAGACGAGGACACATGAACACTGAAGCTTTCTTT. Translating it yields CASRRGHMNTEAFF. The V gene is TRBV28, the J gene TRBJ1-1; perhaps TRBD1 as D (5 bases). With 6 bases removed from V and 0 bases from J, the gap between germline ends came to 11 bases. Per the germline V gene, CDR1 is MDHEN and CDR2 is SYDVKM. This CDR3 has 14 amino acids.

The chain employs TRBV27 and TRBJ2-1, with D maybe TRBD1 (5 bases). CDR3 length equals 12 residues. V shed 8 bases and J shed 9 bases, with 14 bases lying between them. Germline V CDR1 and CDR2: MNHEY, SMNVEV (reference sequence). The CDR3 coding sequence is TGTGCCAGCGGCCTCAGGGTCGGTGAGCAGTTCTTC. This translates into CASGLRVGEQFF.

The chain couples TRBV6-1 to TRBJ2-3; possible D gene TRBD2, 5 bases. The V end was cut by 10 bases, the J end by 1 base, with 12 bases between. The germline CDR1 and CDR2 sequences are MNHNS and SASEGT. The CDR3 loop spans 13 amino acids. The CDR3 protein is CATLGGRTDTQYF. CDR3 DNA sequence: TGTGCCACGTTGGGCGGGCGCACAGATACGCAGTATTTT.

The chain carries TRBV27 and TRBJ1-2; tentative D call: TRBD1 (5 bases). This CDR3 spans 14 amino acids. Trimming removed 5 bases from V and 6 bases from J, with 16 bases in between. The V gene's germline CDR1 is MNHEY and CDR2 SMNVEV (reference sequence). The CDR3 DNA reads as TGTGCCAGCAGTCCTAACGGGGGGATCAATGGCTACACCTTC. Translated, it gives CASSPNGGINGYTF.

The table lists this clone with a few counts. The J gene is TRBJ2-3, the V gene TRBV9; 7 positions match TRBD2. Germline V gene sequence: CDR1 SGDLS, CDR2 YYNGEE. The CDR3 covers 14 residues. V dropped 0 bases and J dropped 6; count of bases not matched to a gene: 4. CDR3 protein: CASSVGDYTDTQYF. CDR3 coding DNA: TGTGCCAGCAGCGTAGGGGACTACACCGATACGCAGTATTTT.

This clone came up a few times. J is TRBJ2-5 and V is TRBV2; TRBD2 matches at 9 bases. J gave up 5 bases and V 8 bases, and 12 bases lay outside the gene matches. Germline V CDR1 and CDR2: SNHLY, FYNNEI. This CDR3 spans 15 amino acids. The CDR3 DNA follows: TGTGCCAGCCTCCAGAAAAGCGGGGGGCTTGAGACCCAGTACTTC. Its translation is CASLQKSGGLETQYF.

The chain carries TRBV7-9 and TRBJ2-4, with D perhaps TRBD2 (5 bases). The CDR3 consists of 15 residues. Between the trimmed V and J ends, which lost 4 bases and 3 bases, there was a span of 13 bases. CDR1 and CDR2 from the germline V gene are SEHNR and FQNEAQ (reference sequence). DNA for the CDR3: TGTGCCAGCAGCTCCCCTGGACTCGACAAAAACATTCAGTACTTC. Translating it yields CASSSPGLDKNIQYF.

The gene calls are TRBV30 and TRBJ2-6; 7 positions match TRBD1. V shed 4 bases, J shed 3 bases, and the junction held 3 bases outside the gene matches. The germline V gene encodes CDR1 GTSNPN and CDR2 SVGIG (reference sequence). CDR3 length: 14 residues. CDR3 nucleotides: TGTGCCTGGACAGGGGGTGGTGGGGCCAACGTCCTGACTTTC. Translation gives CAWTGGGGANVLTF. Looking up the rest from reference TRBV30 and TRBJ2-6 gives the full variable domain: SQTIHQWPATLVQPVGSPLSLECTVEGTSNPNLYWYRQAAGRGLQLLFYSVGIGQISSEVPQNLSASRPQDRQFILSSKKLLLSDSGFYLCAWTGGGGANVLTFGAGSRLTVL.

This chain uses TRBV7-9 with TRBJ1-2; a possible D gene is TRBD1 (5 bases). CDR3 length: 15 residues. Germline loops: CDR1 SEHNR, CDR2 FQNEAQ (reference sequence). The V gene lost 4 bases and the J gene lost 2 bases, with 14 bases spanning the gap. CDR3 sequence (DNA): TGTGCCAGCAGCTCCCCAGGGTTGGAGAACTATGGCTACACCTTC. Translation gives CASSSPGLENYGYTF.

The V call is TRBV5-1, the J call TRBJ2-3; 13 positions agree with TRBD2. The CDR3 totals 16 residues. Germline CDR1 reads SGHRS; CDR2 reads YFSETQ. Trimming removed 3 bases from V and 6 bases from J; junction bases left unmatched: 7. CDR3 residues: CASSSKTSGRGDTQYF. CDR3 in DNA: TGCGCCAGCAGCTCGAAAACTAGCGGGAGGGGGGATACGCAGTATTTT.

This sequence joins TRBV11-1 and TRBJ2-1; a weak D match, TRBD2 (8 bases). This CDR3 comprises 14 residues. Deletions cut 0 bases from V and 10 bases from J, with 13 bases between. The V gene's germline CDR1 is SGHAT and CDR2 FQDESV (reference sequence). CDR3 nucleotides: TGTGCCAGCAGCTTAGCAGGGGGCGGGAGGGAGCAGTTCTTC. Its protein product is CASSLAGGGREQFF.

The rearrangement joins TRBV7-9 to TRBJ2-3, with D perhaps TRBD2 (6 bases). The V and J ends lost 7 bases and 7 bases respectively, with 24 bases between them. The germline CDR1 and CDR2 sequences are SEHNR and FQNEAQ (reference sequence). The CDR3 covers 16 residues. The DNA for the CDR3 is TGTGCCAGCACCCCGGGGAGCGGGTCAAGACCCAATACGCAGTATTTT. Its protein product is CASTPGSGSRPNTQYF.

The V call is TRBV6-1, the J call TRBJ1-1, with 7 bases fitting TRBD1. Germline trimming cut 3 bases from V and 3 bases from J; bases unmatched to any gene: 4. Germline V CDR1 and CDR2: MNHNS, SASEGT. The CDR3 spans 14 residues. The CDR3 spells CASSDRQGHTEAFF. Written as DNA, the CDR3 is TGTGCCAGCAGTGACCGACAGGGACACACTGAAGCTTTCTTT.

The chain uses TRBV6-5 and TRBJ1-2; 8 bases line up with TRBD1. CDR1 and CDR2 (germline): MNHEY, SVGAGI. The J segment lost 6 bases and the V segment lost 5 bases, leaving 8 bases of the junction unmatched. The CDR3 runs 14 residues. CDR3 residues: CASSSRTGRNGYTF. In nucleotides, the CDR3 is TGTGCCAGCAGTAGTCGGACAGGGAGGAATGGCTACACCTTC.